This T cell receptor beta chain was sequenced for a study of T-cell reconstitution after alpha-beta-depleted transplantation in children (dated by TCRdb to about 2016). For context, the study as a whole: T-cell immune reconstitution after TCRalphabeta/CD19-depleted allogeneic hematopoietic cell transplantation in children was quantitatively tracked in the study by means of TCR repertoire profiling. Beyond this particular receptor, the publication reports: The high TCRbeta diversity at day 60 in some patients was ascribed to recipient T cells and intrathymic progenitors that had survived conditioning. Over the following months the frequencies of hyperexpanded clones went down, and after one year T-cell counts and TCRbeta diversity were mostly credited to newly produced T cells. About two months after transplant, the apparently early recovery of alphabetaT-cell counts reportedly depended on just several hundred clones that had expanded rapidly and came from non-depleted graft cells.

The sample's treatment or condition label is to be understood as: allogeneic hematopoietic cell transplantation with graft depleted of TCRalphabeta T cells and CD19 B cells. Transplant recipients were children who received TCRalphabeta/CD19-depleted allogeneic hematopoietic cell grafts. With respect to this clonotype: Its antigen is still unknown. Per-base quality was not reported, and no clone a single base away is much larger than it.

Libraries were built with PCR. Sequenced on an Illumina HiSeq 2500. Molecular barcoding was employed in the preparation of TCR libraries, with unique molecular identifiers being used to normalize TCRbeta repertoire quantification. TCRdb passed the public sequencing reads through fastp at Q25 and MiXCR, retaining productive beta sequences. Entries that share a CDR3 protein sequence are merged under the most common genes and DNA. A total of roughly 790,000 distinct CDR3 sequences appear in this sample, less than 20% of them only once. Of the sample, approximately 4.5% falls within the top ten clones. Sample: PBMCs, mostly from graft donor cells, taken 360 days after TCRalphabeta/CD19-depleted stem cell transplant. The origin of this receptor is a male patient aged 10 to 17 who had a stem cell transplant for acute lymphoblastic leukemia, so the T cells may come from the graft donor.

CDR3 sequence: CASSADRVRSYNEQFF. The DNA is as follows: TGTGCCAGCAGCGCCGACAGGGTGAGGTCCTACAATGAGCAGTTCTTC. The chain couples TRBV9 to TRBJ2-1, and TRBD1 aligns with 7 junction nucleotides. The germline V end is reduced by 3 bases and the J end by 1 base; junction bases left unmatched: 7. Via the germline V gene, CDR1 is SGDLS and CDR2 YYNGEE. The CDR3 starts with the cysteine, ends with the phenylalanine, and has 16 residues. Solely the CDR3 DNA is kept, with 48 bases framed from the first base.